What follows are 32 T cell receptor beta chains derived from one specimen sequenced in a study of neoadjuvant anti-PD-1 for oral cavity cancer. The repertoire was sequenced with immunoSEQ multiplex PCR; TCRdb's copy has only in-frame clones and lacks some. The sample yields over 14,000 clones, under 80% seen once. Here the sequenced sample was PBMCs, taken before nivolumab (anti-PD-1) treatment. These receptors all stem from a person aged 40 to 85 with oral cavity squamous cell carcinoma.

CDR3 loop: CASRTQGLGEKLFF. Written as DNA, the CDR3 is TGTGCCAGCAGGACACAGGGCTTGGGCGAAAAACTGTTTTTT. The rearrangement uses TRBV27 and TRBJ1-4; possibly TRBD1 for D (6 bases). This CDR3 has 14 amino acids. The germline V gene has CDR1 MNHEY and CDR2 SMNVEV (reference sequence). V lost 6 bases and J lost 8, with 16 bases in between.

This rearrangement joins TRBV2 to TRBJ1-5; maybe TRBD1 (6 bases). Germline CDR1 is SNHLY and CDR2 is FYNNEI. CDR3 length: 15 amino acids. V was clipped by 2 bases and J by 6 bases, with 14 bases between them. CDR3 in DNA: TGTGCCAGCAGTGAAAGAGGACAGACGCGTCAGCCCCAGCATTTT. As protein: CASSERGQTRQPQHF.

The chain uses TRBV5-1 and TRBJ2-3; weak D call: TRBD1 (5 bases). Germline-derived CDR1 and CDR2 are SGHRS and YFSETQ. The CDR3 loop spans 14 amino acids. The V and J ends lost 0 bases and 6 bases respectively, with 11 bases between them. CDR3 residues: CASSLGQGPDTQYF. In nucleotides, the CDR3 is TGCGCCAGCAGCTTGGGGCAGGGTCCGGATACGCAGTATTTT.

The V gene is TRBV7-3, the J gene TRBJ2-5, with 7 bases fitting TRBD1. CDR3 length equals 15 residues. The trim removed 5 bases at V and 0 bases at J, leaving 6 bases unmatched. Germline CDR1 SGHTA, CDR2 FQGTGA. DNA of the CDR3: TGTGCCAGCAGCGTAGGGGGCGGAAACCAAGAGACCCAGTACTTC. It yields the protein CASSVGGGNQETQYF. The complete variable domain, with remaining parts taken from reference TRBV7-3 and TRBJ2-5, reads GAGVSQTPSNKVTEKGKYVELRCDPISGHTALYWYRQSLGQGPEFLIYFQGTGAADDSGLPNDRFFAVRPEGSVSTLKIQRTERGDSAVYLCASSVGGGNQETQYFGPGTRLLVL.

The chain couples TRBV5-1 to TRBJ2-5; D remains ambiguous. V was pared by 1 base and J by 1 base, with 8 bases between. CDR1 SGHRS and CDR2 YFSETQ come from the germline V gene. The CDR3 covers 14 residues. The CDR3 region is CASSLNQAQETQYF. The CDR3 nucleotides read TGCGCCAGCAGCTTGAACCAGGCCCAAGAGACCCAGTACTTC.

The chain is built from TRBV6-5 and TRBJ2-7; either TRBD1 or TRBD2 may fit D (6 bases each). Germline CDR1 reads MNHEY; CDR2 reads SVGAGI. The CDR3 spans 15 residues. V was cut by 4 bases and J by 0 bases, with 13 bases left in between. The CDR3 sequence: CASSLEGGGSYEQYF. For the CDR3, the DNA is TGTGCCAGCAGTTTAGAGGGGGGCGGCTCCTACGAGCAGTACTTC.

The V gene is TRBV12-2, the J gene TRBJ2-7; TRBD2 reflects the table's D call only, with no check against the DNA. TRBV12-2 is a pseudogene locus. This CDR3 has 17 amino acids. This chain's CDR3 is CASRLGGKAESSYEQYF. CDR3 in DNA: TGTGCAAGTCGCTTAGGAGGGAAAGCGGAGAGCTCCTACGAGCAGTACTTC.

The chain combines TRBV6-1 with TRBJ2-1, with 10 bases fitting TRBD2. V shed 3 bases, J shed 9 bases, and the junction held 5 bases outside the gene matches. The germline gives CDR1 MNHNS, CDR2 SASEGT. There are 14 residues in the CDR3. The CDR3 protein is CASSDTSGIVEQFF. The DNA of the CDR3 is TGTGCCAGCAGTGATACTAGCGGGATAGTTGAGCAGTTCTTC.

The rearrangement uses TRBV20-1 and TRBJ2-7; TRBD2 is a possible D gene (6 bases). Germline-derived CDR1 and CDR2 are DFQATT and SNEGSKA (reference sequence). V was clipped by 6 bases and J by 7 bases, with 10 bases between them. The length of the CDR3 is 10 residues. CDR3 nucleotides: TGCAGTGCCTCCCGGGGGGAGCAGTACTTC. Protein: CSASRGEQYF.

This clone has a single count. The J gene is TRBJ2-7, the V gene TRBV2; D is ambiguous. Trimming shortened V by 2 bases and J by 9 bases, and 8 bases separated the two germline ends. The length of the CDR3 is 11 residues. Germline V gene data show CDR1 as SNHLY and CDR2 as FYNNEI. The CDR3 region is CASSENMGQYF. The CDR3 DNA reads TGTGCCAGCAGTGAAAATATGGGGCAGTACTTC.

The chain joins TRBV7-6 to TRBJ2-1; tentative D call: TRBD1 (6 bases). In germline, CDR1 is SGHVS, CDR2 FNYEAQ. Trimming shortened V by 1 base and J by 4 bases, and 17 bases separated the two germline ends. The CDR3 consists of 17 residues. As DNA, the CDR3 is TGTGCCAGCAGCTTAGTCCCTGTCCCAAGGGGGTACAATGAGCAGTTCTTC. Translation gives CASSLVPVPRGYNEQFF.

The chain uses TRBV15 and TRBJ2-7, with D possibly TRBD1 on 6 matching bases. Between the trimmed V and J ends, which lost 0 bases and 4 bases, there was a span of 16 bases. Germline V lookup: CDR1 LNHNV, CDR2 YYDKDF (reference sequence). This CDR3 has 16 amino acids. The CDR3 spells CATSRDGTPTLYEQYF. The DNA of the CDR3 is TGTGCCACCAGCAGAGACGGGACACCCACCCTTTACGAGCAGTACTTC.

The CDR3 region has the DNA TGTGCCAGCAGTTACTCGAGACTAGCGGGAAAGCAGTACTTC. As protein: CASSYSRLAGKQYF. V gene TRBV6-5 combines with J gene TRBJ2-7; 11 nucleotides line up with TRBD2. The CDR3 contains 14 residues. Germline values: CDR1 MNHEY, CDR2 SVGAGI. The trim removed 0 bases at V and 8 bases at J, leaving 3 bases unmatched.

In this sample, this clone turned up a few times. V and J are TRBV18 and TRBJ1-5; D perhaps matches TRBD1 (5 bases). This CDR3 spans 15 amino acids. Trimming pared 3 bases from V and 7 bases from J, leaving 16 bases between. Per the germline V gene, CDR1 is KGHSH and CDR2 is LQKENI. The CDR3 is CASSPVGGGEQPQHF. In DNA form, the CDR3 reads TGTGCCAGCTCACCGGTTGGGGGGGGAGAACAGCCCCAGCATTTT.

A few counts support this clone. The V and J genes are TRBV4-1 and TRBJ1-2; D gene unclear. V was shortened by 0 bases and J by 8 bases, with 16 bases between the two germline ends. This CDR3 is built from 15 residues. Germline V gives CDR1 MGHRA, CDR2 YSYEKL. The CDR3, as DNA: TGCGCCAGCAGCCAAGAGGATGGCCCGATGAGGGGCTACACCTTC. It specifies CASSQEDGPMRGYTF.

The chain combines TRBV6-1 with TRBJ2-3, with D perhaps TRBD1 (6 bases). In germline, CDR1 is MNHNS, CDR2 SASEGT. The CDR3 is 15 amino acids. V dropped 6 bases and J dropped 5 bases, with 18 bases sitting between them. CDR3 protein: CASSPGPKGGDTQYF. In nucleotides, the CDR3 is TGTGCCAGCAGCCCTGGGCCTAAAGGGGGAGATACGCAGTATTTT.

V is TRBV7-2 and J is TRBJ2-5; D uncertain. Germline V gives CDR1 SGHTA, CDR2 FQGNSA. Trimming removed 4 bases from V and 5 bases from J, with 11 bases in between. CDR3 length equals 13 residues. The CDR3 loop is CASSSPSRETQYF. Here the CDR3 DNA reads TGTGCCAGCAGCTCCCCGTCTAGGGAGACCCAGTACTTC.

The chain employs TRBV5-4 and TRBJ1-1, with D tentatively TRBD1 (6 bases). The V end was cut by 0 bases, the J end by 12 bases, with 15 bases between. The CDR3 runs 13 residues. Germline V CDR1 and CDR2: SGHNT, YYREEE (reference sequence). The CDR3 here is CASSLEDGDTSFF. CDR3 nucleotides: TGTGCCAGCAGCTTGGAGGACGGGGACACTTCTTTCTTT. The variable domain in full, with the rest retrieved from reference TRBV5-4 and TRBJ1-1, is ETGVTQSPTHLIKTRGQQVTLRCSSQSGHNTVSWYQQALGQGPQFIFQYYREEENGRGNFPPRFSGLQFPNYSSELNVNALELDDSALYLCASSLEDGDTSFFGQGTRLTVV.

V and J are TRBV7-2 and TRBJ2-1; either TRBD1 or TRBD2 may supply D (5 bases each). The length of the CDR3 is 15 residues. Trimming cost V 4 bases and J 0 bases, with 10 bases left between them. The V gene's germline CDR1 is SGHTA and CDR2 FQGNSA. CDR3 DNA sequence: TGTGCCAGCAGCTGGGACGTGAGCTCCTACAATGAGCAGTTCTTC. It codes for CASSWDVSSYNEQFF.

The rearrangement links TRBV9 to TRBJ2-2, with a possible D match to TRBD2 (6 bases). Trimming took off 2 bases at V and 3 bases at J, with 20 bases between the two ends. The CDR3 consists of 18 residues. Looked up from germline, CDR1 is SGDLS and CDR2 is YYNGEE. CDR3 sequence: CASSVASGGTFYTGELFF. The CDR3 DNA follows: TGTGCCAGCAGCGTCGCTAGTGGGGGGACTTTCTACACCGGGGAGCTGTTTTTT.

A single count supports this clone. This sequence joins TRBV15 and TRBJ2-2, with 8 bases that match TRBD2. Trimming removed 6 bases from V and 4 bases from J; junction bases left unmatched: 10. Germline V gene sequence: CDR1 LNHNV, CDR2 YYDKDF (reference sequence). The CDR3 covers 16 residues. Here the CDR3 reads CATRMSGSLLTGELFF. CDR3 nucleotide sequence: TGTGCCACCAGGATGAGCGGGAGTCTCCTCACCGGGGAGCTGTTTTTT.

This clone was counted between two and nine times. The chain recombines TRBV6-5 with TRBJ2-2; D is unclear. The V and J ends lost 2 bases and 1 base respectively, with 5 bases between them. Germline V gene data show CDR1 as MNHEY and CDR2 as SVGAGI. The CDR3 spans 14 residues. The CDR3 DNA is TGTGCCAGCAGTTACGGGAAGAACACCGGGGAGCTGTTTTTT. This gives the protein CASSYGKNTGELFF.

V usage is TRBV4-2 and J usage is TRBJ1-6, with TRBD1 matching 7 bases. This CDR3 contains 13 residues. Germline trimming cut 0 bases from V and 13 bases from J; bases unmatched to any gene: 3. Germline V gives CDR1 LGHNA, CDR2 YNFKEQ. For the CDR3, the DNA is TGTGCCAGCAGCCAAGAGAGGGGGCTCCCCCTCCACTTT. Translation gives CASSQERGLPLHF.

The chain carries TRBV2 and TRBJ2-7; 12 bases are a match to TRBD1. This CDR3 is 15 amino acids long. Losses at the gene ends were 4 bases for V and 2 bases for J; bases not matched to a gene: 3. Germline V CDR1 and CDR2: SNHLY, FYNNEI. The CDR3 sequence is CASSVRDRGPYEQYF. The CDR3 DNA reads TGTGCCAGCAGTGTGCGGGACAGGGGGCCCTACGAGCAGTACTTC.

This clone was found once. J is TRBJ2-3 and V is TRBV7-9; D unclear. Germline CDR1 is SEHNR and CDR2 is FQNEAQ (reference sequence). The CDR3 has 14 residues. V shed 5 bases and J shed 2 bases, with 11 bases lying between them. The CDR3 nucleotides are TGTGCCAGCAGCCAATGGGCCAACACAGATACGCAGTATTTT. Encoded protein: CASSQWANTDTQYF.

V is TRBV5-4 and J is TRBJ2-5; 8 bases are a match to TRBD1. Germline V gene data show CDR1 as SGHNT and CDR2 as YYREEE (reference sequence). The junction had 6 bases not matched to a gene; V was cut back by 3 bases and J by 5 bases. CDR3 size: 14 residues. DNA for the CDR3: TGTGCCAGCAGCTGGACAGGGTTGGGGGAGACCCAGTACTTC. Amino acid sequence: CASSWTGLGETQYF.

CDR3 DNA sequence: TGTGCCAGCAGATACCGATCTAAAGCGTCTGTGGACACTGAAGCTTTCTTT. Translating it yields CASRYRSKASVDTEAFF. The gene calls are TRBV28 and TRBJ1-1; D not resolved. The CDR3 is made up of 17 amino acids. Trimming pared 6 bases from V and 3 bases from J, leaving 23 bases between. Germline loops: CDR1 MDHEN, CDR2 SYDVKM.

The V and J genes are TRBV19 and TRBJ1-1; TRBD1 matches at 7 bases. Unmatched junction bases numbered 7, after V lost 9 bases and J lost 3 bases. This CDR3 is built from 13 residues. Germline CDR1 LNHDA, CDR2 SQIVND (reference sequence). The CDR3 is CASGDSRYTEAFF. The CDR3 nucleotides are TGTGCCAGCGGGGACAGTCGATACACTGAAGCTTTCTTT.

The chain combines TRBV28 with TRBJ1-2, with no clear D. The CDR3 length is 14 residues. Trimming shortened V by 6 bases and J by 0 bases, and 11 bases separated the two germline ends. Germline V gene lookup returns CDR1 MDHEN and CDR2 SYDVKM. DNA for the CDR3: TGTGCCAGCAGCCAGGAAGGGACTAACTATGGCTACACCTTC. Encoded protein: CASSQEGTNYGYTF.

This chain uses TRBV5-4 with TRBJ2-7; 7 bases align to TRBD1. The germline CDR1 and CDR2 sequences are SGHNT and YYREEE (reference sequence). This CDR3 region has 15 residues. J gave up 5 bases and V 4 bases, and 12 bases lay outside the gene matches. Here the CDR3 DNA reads TGTGCCAGCAGCCTAGGGGGCGCGGGCAAACACGAGCAGTACTTC. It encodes CASSLGGAGKHEQYF.

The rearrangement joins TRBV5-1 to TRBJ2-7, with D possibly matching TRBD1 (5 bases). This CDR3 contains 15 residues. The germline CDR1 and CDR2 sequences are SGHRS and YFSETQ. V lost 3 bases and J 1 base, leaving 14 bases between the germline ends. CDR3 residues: CASSSGYRQSYEQYF. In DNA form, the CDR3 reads TGCGCCAGCAGCTCCGGATACAGACAGTCCTACGAGCAGTACTTC.

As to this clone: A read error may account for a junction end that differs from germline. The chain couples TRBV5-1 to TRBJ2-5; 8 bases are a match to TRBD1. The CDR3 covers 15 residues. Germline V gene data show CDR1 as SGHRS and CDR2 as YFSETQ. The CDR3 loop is CASSVRTGRQVTQYF. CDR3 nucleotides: TGCGCCAGCAGCGTGCGGACAGGGCGGCAAGTGACCCAGTACTTC.